The 14 T cell receptor beta chains in this list originate from one sample, sequenced in a study of T cell responses to AZD1222 COVID-19 vaccine. The repertoire was sequenced with immunoSEQ multiplex PCR; TCRdb's copy has only in-frame clones and lacks some. In the table there are about 180,000 clones, 88% of which are singletons. The sample here was peripheral blood, taken 28 days after the second AZD1222 dose. Receptors originate from an adult who received the AZD1222 COVID-19 vaccine.

This clone has a single count. The V call is TRBV11-2, the J call TRBJ2-2, with no clear D. Trimming removed 5 bases from V and 7 bases from J, with 8 bases in between. Looked up from germline, CDR1 is SGHAT and CDR2 is FQNNGV. This CDR3 has 12 residues. For the CDR3, the DNA is TGTGCCAGCAGCCCCCTCGGCGGGGAGCTGTTTTTT. It specifies CASSPLGGELFF.

The chain employs TRBV9 and TRBJ1-5; the D is unclear. CDR3 length equals 13 residues. Trimming shortened V by 3 bases and J by 5 bases, and 9 bases separated the two germline ends. Germline-derived CDR1 and CDR2 are SGDLS and YYNGEE. CDR3 DNA: TGTGCCAGCAGCGCCGAGACGGATCAGCCCCAGCATTTT. Residues: CASSAETDQPQHF.

The V call is TRBV19, the J call TRBJ1-2; a possible D gene is TRBD1 (6 bases). The CDR3 runs 16 residues. CDR1 and CDR2 (germline): LNHDA, SQIVND (reference sequence). V was shortened by 1 base and J by 10 bases, with 22 bases between the two germline ends. The CDR3, as DNA: TGTGCCAGTAGTATAGTCGGCAACCGGGACAACCCCATCTACACCTTC. As protein: CASSIVGNRDNPIYTF.

J is TRBJ2-7 and V is TRBV19; 8 nucleotides align to TRBD2. The germline V gene encodes CDR1 LNHDA and CDR2 SQIVND (reference sequence). The CDR3 runs 16 residues. With 10 bases clipped from V and 3 bases from J, the junction kept 17 bases outside the gene matches. CDR3 protein: CATFEAGTSYGYEQYF. Written as DNA, the CDR3 is TGTGCCACATTTGAGGCCGGGACTAGTTACGGCTACGAGCAGTACTTC.

The chain is built from TRBV7-3 and TRBJ2-6; 7 nucleotides match TRBD1. Germline V gene lookup returns CDR1 SGHTA and CDR2 FQGTGA. CDR3 length: 15 residues. V lost 5 bases and J lost 3; bases outside the gene matches: 4. The CDR3 DNA is TGTGCCAGCAGCCCCACAGGGGATGGGGCCAACGTCCTGACTTTC. Its translation: CASSPTGDGANVLTF.

V and J are TRBV2 and TRBJ1-5, with 7 bases identical to TRBD1. Germline CDR1 SNHLY, CDR2 FYNNEI. The CDR3 extends over 14 amino acids. The V and J ends lost 6 bases and 4 bases, in that order; junction bases with no gene match: 6. The DNA of the CDR3 is TGTGCCAGCAGGGGGGACAGCAAGAATCAGCCCCAGCATTTT. Protein sequence: CASRGDSKNQPQHF.

The V gene is TRBV30, the J gene TRBJ1-1, with D unresolved. The CDR3 extends over 12 amino acids. Germline V lookup: CDR1 GTSNPN, CDR2 SVGIG (reference sequence). The V end lost 3 bases, the J end lost 8 bases, and 13 bases lay between the germline ends. CDR3 DNA: TGTGCCTGGAGCGACGGAGGGTCAGAAGCTTTCTTT. Translation: CAWSDGGSEAFF.

The chain has TRBV28 and TRBJ2-2, with 10 bases fitting TRBD1. Germline V gene data show CDR1 as MDHEN and CDR2 as SYDVKM. The CDR3 sequence is 16 residues long. With V trimmed by 5 bases and J by 4 bases, 7 bases remained unmatched. CDR3 DNA: TGTGCCAGCAGTCCATGGACAGGGGGTACCACCGGGGAGCTGTTTTTT. It translates to CASSPWTGGTTGELFF.

V usage is TRBV5-4 and J usage is TRBJ2-5, with 8 bases identical to TRBD2. Germline V gene sequence: CDR1 SGHNT, CDR2 YYREEE (reference sequence). V lost 1 base and J lost 4; bases outside the gene matches: 12. The CDR3 spans 17 residues. CDR3 nucleotides: TGTGCCAGCAGCTTGATGGCGGCGGGAGGTTTGGGAGAGACCCAGTACTTC. Translating gives CASSLMAAGGLGETQYF.

The chain employs TRBV29-1 and TRBJ2-7, with D possibly being TRBD1 (7 bases). CDR1 and CDR2 (germline): SQVTM, ANQGSEA. Trimming removed 4 bases at V and 7 bases at J, with 17 bases between. The CDR3 spans 13 residues. Here the CDR3 reads CSVGAGGRREQYF. In DNA, the CDR3 is TGCAGCGTTGGGGCAGGGGGGCGTAGGGAGCAGTACTTC.

In this sample, this clone turned up once. This sequence joins TRBV7-3 and TRBJ2-5, with 11 bases aligning to TRBD2. CDR3 length: 15 residues. Germline-derived CDR1 and CDR2 are SGHTA and FQGTGA. V was clipped by 5 bases and J by 2 bases; unmatched bases: 4. The CDR3 nucleotides are TGTGCCAGCAGCGCCGGACTAGCGGGTCAAGAGACCCAGTACTTC. Protein sequence: CASSAGLAGQETQYF. The full variable domain, completed using reference TRBV7-3 and TRBJ2-5, is GAGVSQTPSNKVTEKGKYVELRCDPISGHTALYWYRQSLGQGPEFLIYFQGTGAADDSGLPNDRFFAVRPEGSVSTLKIQRTERGDSAVYLCASSAGLAGQETQYFGPGTRLLVL.

Concerning this clone: The sample has other DNA sequences that encode this CDR3 too. V usage is TRBV19 and J usage is TRBJ1-3; D uncertain. Trimming removed 9 bases from V and 7 bases from J, with 7 bases in between. Germline V gene lookup returns CDR1 LNHDA and CDR2 SQIVND (reference sequence). CDR3 length: 10 amino acids. CDR3 sequence (DNA): TGTGCCAGCTCCGGGAACACCATATATTTT. Protein: CASSGNTIYF.

The chain's CDR3 is CASSVATAASPSDTQYF. CDR3 nucleotides: TGTGCCAGCAGCGTAGCTACGGCTGCGTCCCCCTCAGATACGCAGTATTTT. J is TRBJ2-3 and V is TRBV9; no definite D call. Germline CDR1 and CDR2: SGDLS and YYNGEE. The germline V and J ends were trimmed by 0 bases and 4 bases, with 18 bases remaining between them. This CDR3 is built from 17 residues.

J is TRBJ1-6 and V is TRBV25-1; no clear D gene. The germline CDR1 and CDR2 sequences are MGHDK and SYGVNS. The CDR3 length is 17 residues. With 5 bases removed from V and 8 bases from J, the gap between germline ends came to 22 bases. The CDR3 DNA is TGTGCCAGCAGTTTAAATGGGCCGGGGTCCTCCTATTCACCCCTCCACTTT. Translated: CASSLNGPGSSYSPLHF.